This is a list of T cell receptor beta chains from one sample in a study of blood T cell repertoires in COVID-19. Libraries were prepared by immunoSEQ multiplex PCR; TCRdb keeps only in-frame clonotypes and omits some of them. The sample yields under 200,000 clones, more than 65% seen once. The material sequenced was peripheral blood. These TCRs come from a man aged 65 to 85 with active or convalescent COVID-19. Each CDR3 is given with its conserved first and last residue. A D gene is named only where the DNA matches it firmly. Size tells how often a clone was seen (once, few, many) or the class of an expanded clone, and some rows leave it out.

clone size | J gene | V gene | D gene | CDR3 protein | CDR3 DNA
. | TRBJ2-5 | TRBV15 | . | CATSARGAETQYF | TGTGCCACCAGCGCCCGGGGGGCCGAGACCCAGTACTTC
. | TRBJ1-1 | TRBV18 | TRBD1 | CASSDRESGTEAFF | TGTGCCAGCTCGGACAGGGAATCGGGCACTGAAGCTTTCTTT
. | TRBJ2-7 | TRBV10-1 | . | CASSESYTYEQYF | TGCGCCAGCAGTGAGTCGTATACCTACGAGCAGTACTTC
. | TRBJ1-4 | TRBV29-1 | TRBD1 | CSVEVHRGRGEKLFF | TGCAGCGTTGAAGTTCACAGGGGACGGGGTGAAAAACTGTTTTTT
. | TRBJ1-5 | TRBV7-2 | . | CASSVEAGWRQPQHF | TGTGCCAGCAGCGTCGAAGCAGGGTGGCGTCAGCCCCAGCATTTT
. | TRBJ2-3 | TRBV14 | TRBD1 | CASSPIDRADTQYF | TGTGCCAGCAGCCCCATAGACAGGGCAGATACGCAGTATTTT
few | TRBJ1-4 | TRBV12-5 | TRBD1 | CASGFTGGANEKLFF | TGTGCTAGTGGTTTCACAGGGGGGGCTAATGAAAAACTGTTTTTT
. | TRBJ1-2 | TRBV19 | . | CASSIYPDSSGYYGYTF | TGTGCCAGTAGTATTTACCCCGACAGCAGCGGGTACTATGGCTACACCTTC
. | TRBJ2-3 | TRBV2 | TRBD2 | CASSTRLAGGADTQYF | TGTGCCAGCAGTACTAGACTAGCGGGAGGTGCAGATACGCAGTATTTT
once | TRBJ2-1 | TRBV2 | TRBD1 | CAMTGTGGDEQFF | TGTGCCATGACCGGGACAGGTGGGGATGAGCAGTTCTTC
. | TRBJ1-5 | TRBV24-1 | TRBD1 | CATSDSRDSANQPQHF | TGTGCCACCAGTGATAGCCGGGACAGCGCGAATCAGCCCCAGCATTTT
few | TRBJ2-7 | TRBV7-6 | TRBD2 | CASSLGLAGVGEQYF | TGTGCCAGCAGCTTAGGTTTAGCGGGGGTCGGCGAGCAGTACTTC
. | TRBJ1-4 | TRBV30 | . | CAWSGAFNEKLFF | TGTGCCTGGAGTGGGGCCTTTAATGAAAAACTGTTTTTT
. | TRBJ1-5 | TRBV18 | TRBD1 | CASSRSQGLSNQPQHF | TGTGCCAGCTCGCGCTCACAGGGGTTGAGCAATCAGCCCCAGCATTTT
. | TRBJ1-2 | TRBV19 | . | CASRGRVEGYTF | TGTGCCAGCAGAGGCAGGGTAGAAGGCTACACCTTC
. | TRBJ1-1 | TRBV19 | TRBD1 | CASRQGAQYTEAFF | TGTGCCAGCCGACAGGGGGCGCAGTACACTGAAGCTTTCTTT
. | TRBJ2-7 | TRBV6-2/TRBV6-3 | TRBD2 | CASSWGLADTYEQYF | TGTGCCAGCAGTTGGGGACTAGCGGATACCTACGAGCAGTACTTC
. | TRBJ2-3 | TRBV6-5 | TRBD2 | CASTLGRGDADTQYF | TGTGCCAGCACCCTTGGCCGGGGGGACGCAGATACGCAGTATTTT
few | TRBJ2-7 | TRBV19 | TRBD1 | CASSLTGDYEQYF | TGTGCCAGTAGCCTCACAGGGGACTACGAGCAGTACTTC
. | TRBJ2-7 | TRBV5-1 | . | CASSLGQGNEQYF | TGCGCCAGCAGCTTGGGGCAGGGAAACGAGCAGTACTTC
once | TRBJ1-1 | TRBV18 | . | CASSPTGWDTEAFF | TGTGCCAGCTCACCAACGGGATGGGACACTGAAGCTTTCTTT
. | TRBJ2-6 | TRBV10-2 | . | CASSDPGSGANVLTF | TGCGCCAGCAGTGACCCCGGCTCTGGGGCCAACGTCCTGACTTTC